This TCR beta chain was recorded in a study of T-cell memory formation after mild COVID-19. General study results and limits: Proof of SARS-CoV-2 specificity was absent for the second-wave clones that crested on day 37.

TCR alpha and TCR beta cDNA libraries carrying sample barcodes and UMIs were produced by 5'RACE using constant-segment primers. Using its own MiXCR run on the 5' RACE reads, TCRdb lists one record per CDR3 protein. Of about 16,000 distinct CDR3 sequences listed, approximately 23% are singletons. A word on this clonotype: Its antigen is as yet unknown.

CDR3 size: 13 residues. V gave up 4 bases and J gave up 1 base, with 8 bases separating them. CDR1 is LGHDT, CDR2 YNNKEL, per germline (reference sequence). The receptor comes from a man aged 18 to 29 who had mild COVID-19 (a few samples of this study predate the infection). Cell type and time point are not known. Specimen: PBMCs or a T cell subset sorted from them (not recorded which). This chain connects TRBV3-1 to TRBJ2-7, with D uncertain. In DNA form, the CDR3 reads TGTGCCAGCAGCCCCCTATCATCCTACGAGCAGTACTTC. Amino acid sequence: CASSPLSSYEQYF.